Listed here are 22 T cell receptor beta chains from one sample, sequenced in a study of blood T cell repertoires in COVID-19. Clones were sequenced by immunoSEQ multiplex PCR, and TCRdb holds only the in-frame ones, with some missing. The data hold 300,000 to 450,000 clones, with roughly 87% observed a single time. Sequenced: PBMCs or T cells enriched from blood (not recorded which). These receptors were taken from a woman aged 25 to 39 who had recovered from COVID-19.

The chain has TRBV10-2 and TRBJ2-7; 8 positions match TRBD2. Trimming removed 7 bases from V and 3 bases from J; junction bases left unmatched: 5. CDR1 WSHSY and CDR2 SAAADI come from the germline V gene. This CDR3 has 13 residues. In DNA form, the CDR3 reads TGCGCCAGCAAGTCTAGCGGGTTCTACGAGCAGTACTTC. Translated: CASKSSGFYEQYF.

The rearrangement links TRBV5-1 to TRBJ1-1; D uncertain. V gave up 0 bases and J gave up 0 bases, with 12 bases separating them. The germline gives CDR1 SGHRS, CDR2 YFSETQ. CDR3 length equals 16 residues. CDR3 amino acids: CASSLASSGMNTEAFF. The CDR3 nucleotides read TGCGCCAGCAGCTTGGCCTCGTCGGGGATGAACACTGAAGCTTTCTTT.

The chain employs TRBV11-2 and TRBJ1-2, with D possibly TRBD1 on 6 matching bases. Trimming removed 1 base from V and 4 bases from J, with 10 bases in between. This CDR3 comprises 14 residues. Germline assignment: CDR1 SGHAT and CDR2 FQNNGV. The CDR3 DNA follows: TGTGCCAGCAGCTTAGGGACAGAGTCCTATGGCTACACCTTC. This encodes CASSLGTESYGYTF. The full variable domain, its missing parts supplied by reference TRBV11-2 and TRBJ1-2, is EAGVAQSPRYKIIEKRQSVAFWCNPISGHATLYWYQQILGQGPKLLIQFQNNGVVDDSQLPKDRFSAERLKGVDSTLKIQPAKLEDSAVYLCASSLGTESYGYTFGSGTRLTVV.

The chain has TRBV18 and TRBJ2-3, with 10 bases matching TRBD1. The germline V gene has CDR1 KGHSH and CDR2 LQKENI. The CDR3 runs 15 residues. V gave up 6 bases and J gave up 5 bases; unmatched junction bases: 8. CDR3 in DNA: TGTGCCAGCTCTCAGGGACAGGGGACAATAGATACGCAGTATTTT. Translation: CASSQGQGTIDTQYF. Complete variable domain (other parts from reference TRBV18 and TRBJ2-3): NAGVMQNPRHLVRRRGQEARLRCSPMKGHSHVYWYRQLPEEGLKFMVYLQKENIIDESGMPKERFSAEFPKEGPSILRIQQVVRGDSAAYFCASSQGQGTIDTQYFGPGTRLTVL.

The chain couples TRBV20-1 to TRBJ1-2; D not certain. Trimming removed 3 bases from V and 4 bases from J, with 12 bases in between. Germline CDR1 and CDR2: DFQATT and SNEGSKA (reference sequence). The CDR3 is 13 residues long. The CDR3 DNA reads TGCAGTGCTAGTGGAGGGCGGGGCTATGGCTACACCTTC. Its protein is CSASGGRGYGYTF.

This clone has only one observation. The chain couples TRBV6-2 or TRBV6-3 to TRBJ1-2; D is unresolved. The CDR3 sequence is 12 residues long. V lost 6 bases to trimming and J lost 6 bases, with 11 bases between them. CDR1 is MNHEY and CDR2 is SVGEGT in the germline V gene. CDR3 region: CASSLLINGYTF. The CDR3, as DNA: TGTGCCAGCAGCCTACTAATCAATGGCTACACCTTC.

The gene calls are TRBV19 and TRBJ2-5, with TRBD1 matching over 7 bases. The V gene end was trimmed by 0 bases and the J gene end by 8 bases; junction bases not matched to a gene: 6. The CDR3 is 14 amino acids. Looked up from germline, CDR1 is LNHDA and CDR2 is SQIVND (reference sequence). The CDR3 region is CASSIETGALTQYF. The CDR3 DNA sequence: TGTGCCAGTAGTATAGAAACAGGGGCCCTAACCCAGTACTTC.

The V gene is TRBV29-1, the J gene TRBJ2-3; 11 positions match TRBD1. Germline lookup yields CDR1 SQVTM and CDR2 ANQGSEA. This CDR3 is 14 amino acids long. The J segment lost 6 bases and the V segment lost 5 bases, leaving 7 bases of the junction unmatched. CDR3 coding DNA: TGCAGCGTTAGGTGGACAGGGGGCCCGGATACGCAGTATTTT. The encoded protein is CSVRWTGGPDTQYF.

The chain carries TRBV12-5 and TRBJ2-1; 14 bases map to TRBD2. Germline V gives CDR1 LGHNT, CDR2 FRNRAP. The trim removed 0 bases at V and 6 bases at J, leaving 16 bases unmatched. This CDR3 has 21 amino acids. In DNA form, the CDR3 reads TGTGCTAGTGGTTTGGTAAGAGGAGGGACTAGCGGGGGACTCTCTTTCAATGAGCAGTTCTTC. Translated, it gives CASGLVRGGTSGGLSFNEQFF.

This sequence joins TRBV6-1 and TRBJ2-2; TRBD1 aligns across 9 bases. Germline V gives CDR1 MNHNS, CDR2 SASEGT. J lost 4 bases, V lost 4 bases, and 10 bases had no gene match. CDR3 length: 17 amino acids. The CDR3 DNA reads TGTGCCAGCAGTGTCCGGGACAGGGACTTCCGCACCGGGGAGCTGTTTTTT. Its translation: CASSVRDRDFRTGELFF.

This chain uses TRBV5-1 with TRBJ2-2, with TRBD1 matching over 10 bases. Germline CDR1 SGHRS, CDR2 YFSETQ. The CDR3 is 15 residues long. Losses at the gene ends were 6 bases for V and 6 bases for J; bases not matched to a gene: 8. The CDR3 sequence is CASISGTGVAGELFF. The CDR3 bases are TGCGCCAGCATTTCCGGGACAGGGGTCGCCGGGGAGCTGTTTTTT.

The V call is TRBV3-1 (or the pseudogene TRBV3-2), the J call TRBJ1-1; unclear D gene. V was trimmed by 3 bases and J by 1 base, leaving 9 bases between them. The CDR3 extends over 14 amino acids. Germline loops: CDR1 LGHDT, CDR2 YNNKEL (reference sequence). The CDR3 spells CASSHFRGNTEAFF. The DNA of the CDR3 is TGTGCCAGCAGCCATTTCCGGGGGAACACTGAAGCTTTCTTT.

This sequence joins TRBV18 and TRBJ2-7; 8 nucleotides line up with TRBD1. Germline CDR1 and CDR2: KGHSH and LQKENI. The junction had 3 bases not matched to a gene; V was cut back by 2 bases and J by 0 bases. This CDR3 is 15 amino acids long. CDR3 residues: CASSPRQGISYEQYF. In DNA, the CDR3 is TGTGCCAGCTCACCAAGACAGGGGATCTCCTACGAGCAGTACTTC.

V and J are TRBV2 and TRBJ2-5; 7 positions agree with TRBD1. The CDR3 is made up of 14 amino acids. V dropped 7 bases and J dropped 5; count of bases not matched to a gene: 10. CDR1 and CDR2 (germline): SNHLY, FYNNEI. This CDR3 is CASIPLRGRETQYF. The CDR3 nucleotides are TGTGCCAGCATTCCGCTGAGGGGGCGGGAGACCCAGTACTTC.

The chain couples TRBV4-3 to TRBJ2-2; the D gene is possibly TRBD1 (6 bases). Trimming took off 6 bases at V and 6 bases at J, with 11 bases between the two ends. Germline V gene data show CDR1 as LGHNA and CDR2 as YSLEER. The CDR3 runs 13 residues. CDR3 DNA sequence: TGCGCCAGCAGTCCCCGACAGGCCGGGGAGCTGTTTTTT. Protein sequence: CASSPRQAGELFF.

The chain has TRBV1 and TRBJ2-1; the table's D call of TRBD2 was not tested on the DNA. TRBV1 is a pseudogene locus. The CDR3 has 15 residues. The CDR3 DNA sequence: TGCACCAGCAGCCCCCGGGGGGCTACCTACAATGAGCAGTTCTTC. Encoded protein: CTSSPRGATYNEQFF.

The V gene is TRBV13, the J gene TRBJ2-1, with D possibly being TRBD1 (5 bases). The V end lost 3 bases, the J end lost 7 bases, and 16 bases lay between the germline ends. Germline assignment: CDR1 PRHDT and CDR2 FYEKMQ (reference sequence). This CDR3 contains 15 residues. In DNA form, the CDR3 reads TGTGCCAGCAGCTTCGGCGCAGGGTCAGGGAATGAGCAGTTCTTC. Translated: CASSFGAGSGNEQFF.

CDR3 nucleotide sequence: TGTGCCAGCAGTTTACCGACAGGGAACACCGGGGAGCTGTTTTTT. Translated: CASSLPTGNTGELFF. The chain carries TRBV28 and TRBJ2-2, with a possible D match to TRBD1 (6 bases). V lost 2 bases and J lost 1, with 8 bases in between. CDR3 length: 15 amino acids. Looked up from germline, CDR1 is MDHEN and CDR2 is SYDVKM.

CDR3 region: CASSGGLSNTGELFF. The CDR3 coding sequence is TGTGCCAGCAGCGGGGGACTATCGAACACCGGGGAGCTGTTTTTT. The rearrangement uses TRBV9 and TRBJ2-2, with 7 bases aligning to TRBD2. J was trimmed by 0 bases and V by 3 bases; bases with no gene match: 2. Looked up from germline, CDR1 is SGDLS and CDR2 is YYNGEE. The CDR3 spans 15 residues. The full variable domain, in which reference TRBV9 and TRBJ2-2 provide the parts outside the CDR3, is DSGVTQTPKHLITATGQRVTLRCSPRSGDLSVYWYQQSLDQGLQFLIQYYNGEERAKGNILERFSAQQFPDLHSELNLSSLELGDSALYFCASSGGLSNTGELFFGEGSRLTVL.

The chain joins TRBV2 to TRBJ1-4, with 7 bases aligning to TRBD1. This CDR3 has 14 residues. The germline V gene has CDR1 SNHLY and CDR2 FYNNEI. V lost 4 bases, J lost 8 bases, and 7 bases stayed unmatched. The CDR3 DNA sequence: TGTGCCAGCAGTGGCGGCAGGGGGAACGAAAAACTGTTTTTT. Amino acids: CASSGGRGNEKLFF. The variable domain in full, with the rest retrieved from reference TRBV2 and TRBJ1-4, is EPEVTQTPSHQVTQMGQEVILRCVPISNHLYFYWYRQILGQKVEFLVSFYNNEISEKSEIFDDQFSVERPDGSNFTLKIRSTKLEDSAMYFCASSGGRGNEKLFFGSGTQLSVL.

The V gene is TRBV6-1, the J gene TRBJ2-7; 7 bases match TRBD1. Trimming took 4 bases from V and 4 from J; bases not matched to a gene: 13. CDR3 length: 16 amino acids. Per the germline V gene, CDR1 is MNHNS and CDR2 is SASEGT. CDR3 residues: CASSAYELDRNYEQYF. CDR3 sequence (DNA): TGTGCCAGCAGTGCCTACGAGCTGGACAGGAATTACGAGCAGTACTTC.

The chain combines TRBV3-1 (or the pseudogene TRBV3-2) with TRBJ1-5; 8 bases line up with TRBD1. CDR1 is LGHDT and CDR2 is YNNKEL in the germline V gene (reference sequence). J gave up 4 bases and V 4 bases, and 6 bases lay outside the gene matches. The CDR3 runs 15 residues. The CDR3 bases are TGTGCCAGCAGCCGATTCGACAGGGGAAATCAGCCCCAGCATTTT. Translated, it gives CASSRFDRGNQPQHF.